One sample yielded the 30 T cell receptor beta chains listed below, sequenced in a study of cytomegalovirus exposure and HLA in healthy donors. Primers included in the PCR were 60 Vbeta and 13 Jbeta primers. Some clones are missing from TCRdb's copy, which holds only in-frame ones; the method was immunoSEQ multiplex PCR. This sample has 200,000 or so clones; about 79% occur once, and the top ten carry around 2%. Source material: PBMCs. These receptors were obtained from a man between 18 and 35 years old in good health and CMV-seronegative.

DNA of the CDR3: TGTGCCAGCAGCCAAGTGGAGCAAAGATACAATGAGCAGTTCTTC. Translating it yields CASSQVEQRYNEQFF. The V and J genes are TRBV4-2 and TRBJ2-1; D remains unclear. The germline CDR1 and CDR2 sequences are LGHNA and YNFKEQ. V dropped 1 base and J dropped 4 bases, with 11 bases sitting between them. This CDR3 is 15 amino acids long.

This clone has only one observation. The CDR3 sequence is CASSQGSGGAGDTQYF. DNA for the CDR3: TGTGCCAGCAGCCAAGGTAGCGGGGGGGCCGGAGATACGCAGTATTTT. The V gene is TRBV4-2, the J gene TRBJ2-3; 11 bases fit TRBD2. This CDR3 is built from 16 residues. V shed 1 base and J 5 bases; nucleotides not matched to a gene: 5. Germline V gene sequence: CDR1 LGHNA, CDR2 YNFKEQ.

The gene calls are TRBV11-2 and TRBJ2-3; 9 positions match TRBD2. Germline V gene data show CDR1 as SGHAT and CDR2 as FQNNGV. The CDR3 has 18 amino acids. V lost 3 bases to trimming and J lost 0 bases; unmatched junction nucleotides: 10. The CDR3 is CASSFRGRGGYSTDTQYF. CDR3 sequence (DNA): TGTGCCAGCAGCTTTAGGGGGCGGGGGGGCTATAGCACAGATACGCAGTATTTT.

The V and J genes are TRBV5-4 and TRBJ1-2, with TRBD1 identical over 7 bases. V gave up 0 bases and J gave up 1 base; unmatched junction bases: 9. Germline CDR1 and CDR2: SGHNT and YYREEE (reference sequence). The CDR3 runs to 17 residues. This CDR3 is CASSLGGGQDLNYGYTF. The CDR3 coding sequence is TGTGCCAGCAGCTTGGGGGGTGGACAGGACCTTAACTATGGCTACACCTTC. The whole variable domain, filled in from reference TRBV5-4 and TRBJ1-2, reads ETGVTQSPTHLIKTRGQQVTLRCSSQSGHNTVSWYQQALGQGPQFIFQYYREEENGRGNFPPRFSGLQFPNYSSELNVNALELDDSALYLCASSLGGGQDLNYGYTFGSGTRLTVV.

This CDR3 is CASSQGGDHRDTEAFF. CDR3 nucleotide sequence: TGCGCCAGCAGCCAAGGGGGGGATCATAGGGACACTGAAGCTTTCTTT. The rearrangement joins TRBV4-1 to TRBJ1-1, with D tentatively TRBD1 (5 bases). Trimming pared 1 base from V and 3 bases from J, leaving 15 bases between. This CDR3 comprises 16 residues. Germline loops: CDR1 MGHRA, CDR2 YSYEKL.

The chain has TRBV19 and TRBJ1-2; 8 bases line up with TRBD1. Germline V gives CDR1 LNHDA, CDR2 SQIVND (reference sequence). The CDR3 consists of 16 residues. J gave up 0 bases and V 2 bases, and 5 bases lay outside the gene matches. In DNA, the CDR3 is TGTGCCAGTAGTATAATGCAGGGGGCGCCTAACTATGGCTACACCTTC. Amino acid sequence: CASSIMQGAPNYGYTF.

The V gene is TRBV14, the J gene TRBJ2-5, with TRBD1 identical over 7 bases. Trimming cost V 1 base and J 0 bases; bases outside gene matches: 5. The CDR3 length is 16 residues. In germline, CDR1 is SGHDN, CDR2 FVKESK. The CDR3 sequence: CASSQGRQGHQETQYF. The CDR3 region has the DNA TGTGCCAGCAGCCAAGGGAGACAGGGACACCAAGAGACCCAGTACTTC.

The table lists this clone with a few counts. The rearrangement uses TRBV7-8 and TRBJ1-5; 8 bases are a match to TRBD1. Trimming removed 4 bases from V and 7 bases from J; junction bases left unmatched: 9. The CDR3 covers 15 residues. CDR1 is SGHVS and CDR2 is FQNEAQ in the germline V gene. CDR3 DNA sequence: TGTGCCAGCAGCTGGACAACAGGGGGAGGACAGCCCCAGCATTTT. Its translation is CASSWTTGGGQPQHF.

In its sample, this clone was seen a few times. The rearrangement joins TRBV10-3 to TRBJ2-3; no reliable D call. This CDR3 comprises 13 residues. The V and J ends lost 0 bases and 5 bases respectively, with 6 bases between them. CDR1 ENHRY and CDR2 SYGVKD come from the germline V gene. CDR3 sequence: CAISESSGDTQYF. As DNA, the CDR3 is TGTGCCATCAGTGAGTCGAGTGGAGATACGCAGTATTTT.

This clone was detected once. The chain has TRBV4-3 and TRBJ1-3; D ambiguous. The CDR3 covers 16 residues. V was cut by 0 bases and J by 0 bases, with 9 bases left in between. Germline V gene data show CDR1 as LGHNA and CDR2 as YSLEER. The CDR3 protein is CASSQDHLSSGNTIYF. CDR3 DNA sequence: TGCGCCAGCAGCCAAGATCATTTGAGCTCTGGAAACACCATATATTTT.

The chain links TRBV7-6 to TRBJ2-7; D remains unclear. Germline lookup yields CDR1 SGHVS and CDR2 FNYEAQ. The ends were cut back, 4 bases at V and 0 bases at J, with 13 bases in the middle. This CDR3 is built from 15 residues. CDR3 sequence: CASSSVTGYSYEQYF. The CDR3 DNA reads TGTGCCAGCAGCTCGGTGACTGGATACTCCTACGAGCAGTACTTC. The full variable domain, in which reference TRBV7-6 and TRBJ2-7 provide the parts outside the CDR3, is GAGVSQSPRYKVTKRGQDVALRCDPISGHVSLYWYRQALGQGPEFLTYFNYEAQQDKSGLPNDRFSAERPEGSISTLTIQRTEQRDSAMYRCASSSVTGYSYEQYFGPGTRLTVT.

The chain links TRBV15 to TRBJ1-5; 10 nucleotides match TRBD1. CDR1 LNHNV and CDR2 YYDKDF come from the germline V gene (reference sequence). The CDR3 has 15 residues. Trimming at V came to 2 bases and at J to 5 bases, leaving 3 bases not matched to a gene. This CDR3 reads CATSRPGQGYQPQHF. The CDR3 DNA follows: TGTGCCACCAGCAGACCGGGACAGGGGTATCAGCCCCAGCATTTT. The full variable domain, with the rest looked up from reference TRBV15 and TRBJ1-5, is DAMVIQNPRYQVTQFGKPVTLSCSQTLNHNVMYWYQQKSSQAPKLLFHYYDKDFNNEADTPDNFQSRRPNTSFCFLDIRSPGLGDTAMYLCATSRPGQGYQPQHFGDGTRLSIL.

V is TRBV28 and J is TRBJ2-7; TRBD1 aligns across 9 bases. The CDR3 has 14 residues. Germline-derived CDR1 and CDR2 are MDHEN and SYDVKM. V lost 6 bases to trimming and J lost 2 bases; unmatched junction nucleotides: 5. CDR3 protein: CASRYGTGTYEQYF. For the CDR3, the DNA is TGTGCCAGCAGGTACGGGACAGGGACCTACGAGCAGTACTTC.

Note on this clone: An end of the junction does not agree with germline; a read error may underlie this. This chain uses TRBV7-2 with TRBJ2-1, with 7 bases fitting TRBD2. The CDR3 extends over 17 amino acids. Germline-derived CDR1 and CDR2 are SGHTA and FQGNSA. The CDR3 loop is CASSSPPGLTAYNEQFF. The CDR3 nucleotides read TGTGCTAGCAGCTCCCCTCCGGGACTAACGGCCTACAATGAGCAGTTCTTC.

This rearrangement joins TRBV2 to TRBJ1-2, with 9 bases lining up with TRBD1. CDR3 length: 11 amino acids. V gave up 8 bases and J gave up 6 bases; unmatched junction bases: 1. Germline V gives CDR1 SNHLY, CDR2 FYNNEI. The DNA of the CDR3 is TGTGCCAGCCGACAGGGGGATGGCTACACCTTC. It encodes CASRQGDGYTF.

The chain has TRBV6-4 and TRBJ1-6, with 8 positions matching TRBD1. Germline CDR1 MRHNA, CDR2 SNTAGT. Losses at the gene ends were 2 bases for V and 5 bases for J; bases not matched to a gene: 2. This CDR3 contains 15 residues. The CDR3 loop is CASSDQGANNSPLHF. The CDR3 DNA reads as TGTGCCAGCAGTGACCAGGGGGCAAATAATTCACCCCTCCACTTT.

The chain is built from TRBV2 and TRBJ1-2; D not resolved. Germline CDR1 is SNHLY and CDR2 is FYNNEI. The CDR3 has 14 residues. Trimming took off 3 bases at V and 7 bases at J, with 15 bases between the two ends. The CDR3 DNA sequence: TGTGCCAGCAGTGATCTTCCGGGATTCAGTGGCTACACCTTC. Translation gives CASSDLPGFSGYTF.

The chain combines TRBV14 with TRBJ1-3, with D uncertain. V lost 4 bases and J 0 bases, leaving 10 bases between the germline ends. The CDR3 sequence is 15 residues long. The germline V gene has CDR1 SGHDN and CDR2 FVKESK. The CDR3 protein is CASSPAGPSGNTIYF. CDR3 sequence (DNA): TGTGCCAGCAGCCCGGCGGGCCCCTCTGGAAACACCATATATTTT.

This clone turned up a few times. V and J are TRBV30 and TRBJ2-1; 16 positions agree with TRBD2. Germline V gives CDR1 GTSNPN, CDR2 SVGIG (reference sequence). The V segment lost 0 bases and the J segment 5 bases; nucleotides outside the gene matches: 1. The CDR3 totals 16 residues. CDR3 amino acids: CAWSVGTSGGDNEQFF. For the CDR3, the DNA is TGTGCCTGGAGTGTTGGGACTAGCGGGGGGGACAATGAGCAGTTCTTC.

This clone was counted a few times. V is TRBV2 and J is TRBJ1-1; D remains ambiguous. V was clipped by 2 bases and J by 0 bases, with 7 bases between them. In germline, CDR1 is SNHLY, CDR2 FYNNEI. There are 14 residues in the CDR3. The CDR3 region is CASSETFLNTEAFF. In nucleotides, the CDR3 is TGTGCCAGCAGTGAAACATTTTTGAACACTGAAGCTTTCTTT.

This chain connects TRBV6-6 to TRBJ2-5, with D tentatively TRBD1 (6 bases). The CDR3 sequence is 15 residues long. Germline CDR1 is MNHNY and CDR2 is SVGAGI (reference sequence). Between the trimmed V and J ends, which lost 2 bases and 2 bases, there was a span of 12 bases. The CDR3 sequence: CASSYRDTTQETQYF. DNA of the CDR3: TGTGCCAGCAGTTACCGGGACACGACTCAAGAGACCCAGTACTTC.

A single count supports this clone. The chain joins TRBV19 to TRBJ2-5; TRBD2 matches 8 bases. Germline CDR1 reads LNHDA; CDR2 reads SQIVND (reference sequence). The length of the CDR3 is 15 residues. The V and J ends lost 2 bases and 4 bases, in that order; junction bases with no gene match: 6. The chain's CDR3 is CASSIRREAAETQYF. The DNA of the CDR3 is TGTGCCAGTAGTATAAGGCGGGAGGCTGCAGAGACCCAGTACTTC. The whole variable domain, filled in from reference TRBV19 and TRBJ2-5, reads DGGITQSPKYLFRKEGQNVTLSCEQNLNHDAMYWYRQDPGQGLRLIYYSQIVNDFQKGDIAEGYSVSREKKESFPLTVTSAQKNPTAFYLCASSIRREAAETQYFGPGTRLLVL.

The gene calls are TRBV7-9 and TRBJ1-3, with D possibly TRBD1 on 6 matching bases. CDR1 SEHNR and CDR2 FQNEAQ come from the germline V gene (reference sequence). The CDR3 is 13 residues long. The V gene lost 6 bases and the J gene lost 1 base, with 7 bases spanning the gap. CDR3: CASRQGSGNTIYF. The CDR3 nucleotides read TGTGCCAGCAGACAGGGTTCTGGAAACACCATATATTTT.

The chain is built from TRBV10-3 and TRBJ2-7, with D perhaps matching TRBD2 (6 bases). The germline V and J ends were trimmed by 6 bases and 2 bases, with 11 bases remaining between them. CDR1 and CDR2 from the germline V gene are ENHRY and SYGVKD. CDR3 length equals 13 residues. CDR3 sequence: CAIRPSAPYEQYF. CDR3 sequence (DNA): TGTGCCATCAGGCCTAGCGCCCCCTACGAGCAGTACTTC.

In DNA, the CDR3 is TGTGCCAGCAGCTCCTGGACTAGCGGGGGACTGGGGGGTGAGCAGTTCTTC. Its translation is CASSSWTSGGLGGEQFF. The chain has TRBV7-9 and TRBJ2-1, with TRBD2 matching over 13 bases. Per germline, CDR1 SEHNR and CDR2 FQNEAQ (reference sequence). Trimming took 4 bases from V and 9 from J; bases not matched to a gene: 12. This CDR3 is built from 17 residues.

This chain connects TRBV11-3 to TRBJ2-5, with 11 bases that match TRBD2. CDR1 and CDR2 (germline): SGHNT, YENEEA. The ends lost 5 bases at V and 5 bases at J; junction bases unmatched: 10. The CDR3 contains 16 residues. The CDR3 protein is CASSQLAGGPSETQYF. DNA of the CDR3: TGTGCCAGCAGCCAATTAGCGGGGGGGCCAAGTGAGACCCAGTACTTC.

This sequence joins TRBV6-1 and TRBJ2-7; the match to TRBD2 covers 8 bases. The CDR3 is 14 amino acids. Germline V CDR1 and CDR2: MNHNS, SASEGT. Unmatched junction bases numbered 3, after V lost 4 bases and J lost 1 base. Here the CDR3 DNA reads TGTGCCAGCAGTGCCAGCGGGAGATCCTACGAGCAGTACTTC. It encodes CASSASGRSYEQYF.

This chain links TRBV10-3 with TRBJ2-3; TRBD2 aligns across 8 bases. This CDR3 spans 16 amino acids. The germline gives CDR1 ENHRY, CDR2 SYGVKD. V trimming: 2 bases; J trimming: 3 bases; junction bases outside the gene matches: 7. The CDR3 DNA follows: TGTGCCATCAGTGAGCCAGCGGGAGAAGGTACAGATACGCAGTATTTT. It specifies CAISEPAGEGTDTQYF.

The genes are TRBV18 and TRBJ1-1, with 12 bases lining up with TRBD1. V lost 4 bases to trimming and J lost 4 bases; unmatched junction nucleotides: 16. In germline, CDR1 is KGHSH, CDR2 LQKENI. The CDR3 has 19 amino acids. In DNA, the CDR3 is TGTGCCAGCTCACGAACCGGTGGGACAGGGGGCGTGAAACCCACTGAAGCTTTCTTT. Its translation is CASSRTGGTGGVKPTEAFF.

CDR3 DNA sequence: TGTGCCAGCAGCTTAGATCGGGGGACAGTGAGCTCCTACGAGCAGTACTTC. Protein: CASSLDRGTVSSYEQYF. V is TRBV11-2 and J is TRBJ2-7; maybe TRBD1 (7 bases). Trimming cost V 0 bases and J 0 bases, with 15 bases left between them. CDR3 length equals 17 residues. CDR1 SGHAT and CDR2 FQNNGV come from the germline V gene.